Listed here are 5 T cell receptor beta chains from one sample, sequenced in a study of cytomegalovirus exposure and HLA in healthy donors. The PCR ran on 60 Vbeta and 13 Jbeta primers. The protocol was immunoSEQ multiplex PCR, while the TCRdb copy is restricted to in-frame clones and leaves out a portion. There are 120,000 or so clones in the sample; about 78% occur only once, and 3% to 4.5% lies in the top ten. What was sequenced was PBMCs. The receptor source for this set is a young man in good health and CMV-seronegative.

This clone was detected only a few times. This chain uses TRBV15 with TRBJ2-2, with unresolved D. Germline values: CDR1 LNHNV, CDR2 YYDKDF (reference sequence). V was cut by 5 bases and J by 6 bases, with 22 bases left in between. The CDR3 extends over 17 amino acids. CDR3 sequence reads: CATSPRALMSPPGELFF. In nucleotides, the CDR3 is TGTGCCACCAGCCCGCGAGCTTTGATGAGTCCCCCCGGGGAGCTGTTTTTT.

This chain connects TRBV6-1 to TRBJ2-1; 10 bases match TRBD2. V was pared by 4 bases and J by 4 bases, with 10 bases of the junction left unmatched. Germline V gene sequence: CDR1 MNHNS, CDR2 SASEGT. The CDR3 is 17 residues long. The CDR3 loop reads CASSGRRLAGEYNEQFF. The CDR3 DNA follows: TGTGCCAGCAGTGGGAGGAGACTAGCGGGCGAATACAATGAGCAGTTCTTC.

The chain combines TRBV6-5 with TRBJ1-4, with 7 positions matching TRBD1. This CDR3 region has 15 residues. CDR1 and CDR2 from the germline V gene are MNHEY and SVGAGI. The junction had 9 bases not matched to a gene; V was cut back by 6 bases and J by 5 bases. CDR3 region: CASRRLGQINEKLFF. In DNA form, the CDR3 reads TGTGCCAGCAGGCGCTTGGGACAGATCAATGAAAAACTGTTTTTT.

The V and J genes are TRBV29-1 and TRBJ2-1; 8 bases fit TRBD2. Germline lookup yields CDR1 SQVTM and CDR2 ANQGSEA. CDR3 size: 14 residues. V was clipped by 5 bases and J by 5 bases; unmatched bases: 8. CDR3 region: CSVLTPGLDNEQFF. CDR3 in DNA: TGCAGCGTTCTCACACCGGGACTAGACAATGAGCAGTTCTTC.

The rearrangement uses TRBV27 and TRBJ1-4, with a possible D match to TRBD1 (6 bases). The CDR3 loop spans 19 amino acids. CDR1 is MNHEY, CDR2 SMNVEV, per germline (reference sequence). The V and J ends lost 3 bases and 8 bases respectively, with 28 bases between them. CDR3 sequence (DNA): TGTGCCAGCAGTTTGAATCCGGTGGGGGGGGCCCCTTATGGCGAAAAACTGTTTTTT. Residues: CASSLNPVGGAPYGEKLFF.